The source of this T cell receptor (beta chain) is a study of post-analysis software for immune sequencing data. General study points: Controls had significantly higher normalized Chao1 diversity than multiple sclerosis patients. TRBV5-6, TRBV5-1 and TRBV20-1 were among several TRBV segments more frequent in patients than controls.

Of note for this clonotype: Its specificity is not known.

Unique-molecular-identifier-tagged TCR beta cDNA libraries were used. TCRdb called the PCR reads again in MiXCR, with one record for every CDR3 protein. The sample has about half a million distinct CDR3 sequences, approximately 46% seen once; the top ten hold 9.5% to 13%. CDR3 length equals 14 residues. V shed 7 bases and J 10 bases; nucleotides not matched to a gene: 12. Per germline, CDR1 SQVTM and CDR2 ANQGSEA. The sequence was obtained from a girl aged 5-17 years with multiple sclerosis. The source material was blood. This chain joins TRBV29-1 and TRBJ2-3, with 12 bases fitting TRBD2. The CDR3 sequence is CSASGLAGPSPQYF. The DNA for the CDR3 is TGCAGCGCCTCGGGACTAGCGGGCCCCTCCCCGCAGTATTTT.